The sequence of this TCR beta chain was determined in a study of neoadjuvant nivolumab and ipilimumab in lung cancer. Study-wide background: Patients got nivolumab 3 mg/kg on days 1, 15 and 29; combination added ipilimumab 1 mg/kg day 1.

Points on this clone: Its antigen is unknown.

Sequencing used immunoSEQ multiplex PCR; TCRdb keeps in-frame clones, though not all of them. This repertoire shows some 9,100 clones, around 77% found once; its top ten account for about 3.2%. Findings of the study overall: Only two of four nivolumab-treated tumors gained richness and clonality by surgery. Only a single major-pathologic-response sample was available for clonality analysis. Compared with tumor-adjacent uninvolved lung, resected tumors showed greater richness and clonality.

V lost 2 bases, J lost 0 bases, and 8 bases lay in between. This CDR3 has 15 residues. Germline CDR1 is KGHSH and CDR2 is LQKENI. Sequenced material: tumor tissue, taken after neoadjuvant nivolumab, alone or with ipilimumab, at or shortly before surgery. The chain combines TRBV18 with TRBJ2-1, with D perhaps matching TRBD2 (5 bases). This receptor was taken from an adult with non-small cell lung cancer. This chain's CDR3 is CASSPAGSSYNEQFF. Here the CDR3 DNA reads TGTGCCAGCTCACCAGCGGGTTCCTCCTACAATGAGCAGTTCTTC.